This TCR beta chain came from a study of chemoradiotherapy in HPV16-positive cancers. On this clone: The target antigen is unknown.

The CDR3 runs 14 residues. Germline V gene lookup returns CDR1 SQVTM and CDR2 ANQGSEA. V trimming: 3 bases; J trimming: 10 bases; junction bases outside the gene matches: 7. Data came from immunoSEQ multiplex PCR; TCRdb stores just in-frame clones and leaves some out. Of about 20,000 clones in the sample, 80% to 95% were seen once. Study-wide results and caveats: The functional HPV-specific definition rests on just a couple of HPV16-positive patients.

This sequence joins TRBV29-1 and TRBJ2-1; 12 bases line up with TRBD2. This clonotype was sampled from a human donor with HPV-associated anogenital cancer. The sequenced sample was blood, obtained from a patient who underwent chemoradiotherapy. The CDR3 region has the DNA TGCAGCGTTGATATCGGGCTAGCGGGAGGGGAGCAGTTCTTC. Its translation: CSVDIGLAGGEQFF.